One sample yielded the 9 T cell receptor beta chains listed below, sequenced in a study of blood T cell repertoires in COVID-19. Assay used: immunoSEQ multiplex PCR; TCRdb lists only in-frame clones, some missing. The sample holds about 150,000 clones, over 80% seen once. Sequencing was done on a sample of peripheral blood. The receptors shown here come from a woman of 80 years or more with COVID-19, enrolled during active disease.

The CDR3 DNA follows: TGTGCCAGCAGTTTACCCTCCCCCGTCTCGGTGCAGTACTTC. Its translation: CASSLPSPVSVQYF. V and J are TRBV28 and TRBJ2-7; D gene uncertain. V was shortened by 2 bases and J by 9 bases, with 17 bases between the two germline ends. The germline V gene has CDR1 MDHEN and CDR2 SYDVKM. The CDR3 runs to 14 residues. Variable domain in full (rest from reference TRBV28 and TRBJ2-7): DVKVTQSSRYLVKRTGEKVFLECVQDMDHENMFWYRQDPGLGLRLIYFSYDVKMKEKGDIPEGYSVSREKKERFSLILESASTNQTSMYLCASSLPSPVSVQYFGPGTRLTVT.

With respect to this clone: The identical CDR3 is also encoded by other nucleotide sequences in the sample. The rearrangement joins TRBV24-1 to TRBJ2-1; 7 nucleotides agree with TRBD2. V lost 4 bases, J lost 0 bases, and 5 bases stayed unmatched. The germline V gene encodes CDR1 KGHDR and CDR2 SFDVKD. The CDR3 has 16 residues. DNA for the CDR3: TGTGCCACCAGTGACACCCTAGCGGACTCCTACAATGAGCAGTTCTTC. Residues: CATSDTLADSYNEQFF.

J is TRBJ2-7 and V is TRBV2; 7 bases align to TRBD2. The CDR3 consists of 12 residues. V dropped 8 bases and J dropped 0; count of bases not matched to a gene: 1. Germline CDR1 is SNHLY and CDR2 is FYNNEI. The CDR3 here is CASGRDSYEQYF. The CDR3 DNA follows: TGTGCCAGCGGGAGGGACTCCTACGAGCAGTACTTC.

The V call is TRBV7-3, the J call TRBJ2-7, with a tentative D call TRBD2 (5 bases). CDR1 and CDR2 (germline): SGHTA, FQGTGA. The CDR3 runs to 15 residues. Trimming cost V 5 bases and J 0 bases, with 14 bases left between them. The DNA for the CDR3 is TGTGCCAGCAGCGCCCTCGGTAGCGCCTCCTACGAGCAGTACTTC. Amino acid sequence: CASSALGSASYEQYF.

This chain connects TRBV3-1 (or the pseudogene TRBV3-2) to TRBJ2-2, with D unresolved. The CDR3 sequence is 15 residues long. Looked up from germline, CDR1 is LGHDT and CDR2 is YNNKEL (reference sequence). Deletions cut 0 bases from V and 4 bases from J, with 9 bases between. In nucleotides, the CDR3 is TGTGCCAGCAGCCAAGATCGCCTGAGCACCGGGGAGCTGTTTTTT. This encodes CASSQDRLSTGELFF.

The rearrangement joins TRBV23-1 to TRBJ2-7; 7 nucleotides agree with TRBD1. TRBV23-1 is an ORF, and what it does is uncertain. The CDR3 spans 16 residues. V trimming: 7 bases; J trimming: 4 bases; junction bases outside the gene matches: 16. Here the CDR3 reads CASTRRRGQPGYEQYF. The DNA for the CDR3 is TGCGCCAGCACACGTCGTAGGGGACAGCCTGGATACGAGCAGTACTTC.

The CDR3 bases are TGTGCCAGCAGTTTAATAGGGGTCGGGGAAAAACTGTTTTTT. It encodes CASSLIGVGEKLFF. The V and J genes are TRBV27 and TRBJ1-4; D possibly corresponds to TRBD1 (5 bases). Between the trimmed V and J ends, which lost 2 bases and 8 bases, there was a span of 12 bases. The CDR3 extends over 14 amino acids. From germline, CDR1 is MNHEY and CDR2 SMNVEV (reference sequence).

V usage is TRBV6-5 and J usage is TRBJ1-6, with a tentative D call TRBD1 (6 bases). The CDR3 runs 15 residues. V lost 8 bases to trimming and J lost 7 bases, with 18 bases between them. In germline, CDR1 is MNHEY, CDR2 SVGAGI. The CDR3 DNA reads as TGTGCCAGCCGGGGGGGGGCGGTGGCGAATTCACCCCTCCACTTT. Encoded protein: CASRGGAVANSPLHF.

This chain joins TRBV9 and TRBJ1-1, with unresolved D. The CDR3 consists of 15 residues. V gave up 0 bases and J gave up 2 bases, with 11 bases separating them. Germline CDR1 is SGDLS and CDR2 is YYNGEE. CDR3 bases: TGTGCCAGCAGCGTAGGGGTGGGAGGAAACACTGAAGCTTTCTTT. It codes for CASSVGVGGNTEAFF.